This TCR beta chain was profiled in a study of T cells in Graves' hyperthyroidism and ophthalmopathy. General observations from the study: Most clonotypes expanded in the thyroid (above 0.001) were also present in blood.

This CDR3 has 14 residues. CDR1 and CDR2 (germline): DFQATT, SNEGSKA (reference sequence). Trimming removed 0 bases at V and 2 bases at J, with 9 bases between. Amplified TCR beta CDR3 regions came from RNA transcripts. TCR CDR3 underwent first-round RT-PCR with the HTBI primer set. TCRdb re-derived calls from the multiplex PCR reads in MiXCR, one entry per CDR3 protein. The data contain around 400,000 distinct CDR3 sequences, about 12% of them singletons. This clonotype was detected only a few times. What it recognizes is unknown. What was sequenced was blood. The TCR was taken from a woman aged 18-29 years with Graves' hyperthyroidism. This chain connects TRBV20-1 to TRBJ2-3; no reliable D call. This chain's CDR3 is CSARDSQSTDTQYF. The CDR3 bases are TGCAGTGCTAGAGATAGCCAATCCACAGATACGCAGTATTTT.